The 27 T cell receptor beta chains presented below share a single source sample, sequenced in a study of long-term antiretroviral therapy in people with HIV. Survey level was the resolution at which the v3.0 immunoSEQ assay ran. Assay used: immunoSEQ multiplex PCR; TCRdb lists only in-frame clones, some missing. The table records 15,000 to 25,000 clones, approximately 90% of them present only once. Sequences were derived from unsorted PBMCs, sampled nearly 4.5 years before starting antiretroviral therapy. All receptors come from a woman aged 30 to 39 with HIV.

This chain links TRBV19 with TRBJ1-2; 9 bases are a match to TRBD1. Trimming at V came to 3 bases and at J to 7 bases, leaving 9 bases not matched to a gene. This CDR3 contains 15 residues. Germline loops: CDR1 LNHDA, CDR2 SQIVND (reference sequence). CDR3 amino acids: CASSIQGQGSGGYTF. CDR3 DNA: TGTGCCAGTAGTATTCAGGGACAGGGATCAGGTGGCTACACCTTC.

This sequence joins TRBV5-4 and TRBJ2-3, with TRBD2 matching over 8 bases. V shed 4 bases, J shed 1 base, and the junction held 5 bases outside the gene matches. The CDR3 runs to 15 residues. Germline CDR1 is SGHNT and CDR2 is YYREEE (reference sequence). CDR3: CASSVRGGRTDTQYF. CDR3 bases: TGTGCCAGCAGCGTTCGGGGGGGACGCACAGATACGCAGTATTTT.

The V call is TRBV9, the J call TRBJ1-3; D is unresolved. CDR1 and CDR2 from the germline V gene are SGDLS and YYNGEE. This CDR3 region has 15 residues. Trimming left V 3 bases short and J 0 bases short, with 10 bases between. The CDR3 sequence is CASSAGQSSGNTIYF. CDR3 coding DNA: TGTGCCAGCAGCGCCGGGCAGAGCTCTGGAAACACCATATATTTT.

The chain employs TRBV18 and TRBJ2-1, with 9 bases matching TRBD1. J was trimmed by 4 bases and V by 5 bases; bases with no gene match: 6. The CDR3 extends over 15 amino acids. Per germline, CDR1 KGHSH and CDR2 LQKENI. CDR3 in amino acids: CASSSWTGDYNEQFF. DNA for the CDR3: TGTGCCAGCTCAAGCTGGACAGGGGATTACAATGAGCAGTTCTTC. The entire variable domain, with the rest obtained from reference TRBV18 and TRBJ2-1, is as follows: NAGVMQNPRHLVRRRGQEARLRCSPMKGHSHVYWYRQLPEEGLKFMVYLQKENIIDESGMPKERFSAEFPKEGPSILRIQQVVRGDSAAYFCASSSWTGDYNEQFFGPGTRLTVL.

The chain is built from TRBV11-2 and TRBJ2-7; TRBD1 is a possible D gene (6 bases). The CDR3 covers 15 residues. CDR1 is SGHAT, CDR2 FQNNGV, per germline. V shed 5 bases and J shed 0 bases, with 14 bases lying between them. CDR3 in DNA: TGTGCCAGCAGCCGAGGGACAAGTAGCTCCTACGAGCAGTACTTC. It encodes CASSRGTSSSYEQYF.

V gene TRBV4-3 combines with J gene TRBJ1-6; D might be TRBD1 (6 bases). The CDR3 runs to 16 residues. The V and J ends lost 0 bases and 7 bases respectively, with 13 bases between them. Germline V gene sequence: CDR1 LGHNA, CDR2 YSLEER. CDR3 bases: TGCGCCAGCAGCCAAGATGTTACAGGGACAAATTCACCCCTCCACTTT. Its protein is CASSQDVTGTNSPLHF.

The chain uses TRBV19 and TRBJ1-6, with D perhaps TRBD1 (5 bases). This CDR3 is 15 amino acids long. CDR1 LNHDA and CDR2 SQIVND come from the germline V gene (reference sequence). The ends were cut back, 0 bases at V and 7 bases at J, with 10 bases in the middle. CDR3 DNA sequence: TGTGCCAGTAGTATAGAAAAGGGGAAGAATTCACCCCTCCACTTT. The encoded protein is CASSIEKGKNSPLHF. The full variable domain, with the rest looked up from reference TRBV19 and TRBJ1-6, is DGGITQSPKYLFRKEGQNVTLSCEQNLNHDAMYWYRQDPGQGLRLIYYSQIVNDFQKGDIAEGYSVSREKKESFPLTVTSAQKNPTAFYLCASSIEKGKNSPLHFGNGTRLTVT.

This clone was seen only a few times. The chain recombines TRBV23-1 with TRBJ2-2, with 12 nucleotides matching TRBD2. TRBV23-1 is marked as an open reading frame, function uncertain. This CDR3 comprises 19 residues. V shed 0 bases, J shed 2 bases, and the junction held 7 bases outside the gene matches. CDR3 loop: CASSQSSLAGGLNTGELFF. CDR3 DNA sequence: TGCGCCAGCAGTCAATCGAGCCTAGCGGGGGGGCTTAACACCGGGGAGCTGTTTTTT.

The chain carries TRBV4-1 and TRBJ1-4; D is uncertain. V gave up 6 bases and J gave up 3 bases, with 11 bases separating them. The CDR3 covers 14 residues. In germline, CDR1 is MGHRA, CDR2 YSYEKL. The CDR3 DNA reads as TGCGCCAGCAGGCAGGCCCGAGCTAATGAAAAACTGTTTTTT. It encodes CASRQARANEKLFF.

This clone was detected a few times. The chain has TRBV5-1 and TRBJ1-2; 8 nucleotides match TRBD1. CDR1 SGHRS and CDR2 YFSETQ come from the germline V gene. CDR3 size: 15 residues. The V segment lost 5 bases and the J segment 1 base; nucleotides outside the gene matches: 7. CDR3 DNA sequence: TGCGCCAGCAGAGAAACAGGGGGGGGTAACTATGGCTACACCTTC. Translated, it gives CASRETGGGNYGYTF.

This chain links TRBV6-5 with TRBJ2-7, with D unresolved. CDR1 MNHEY and CDR2 SVGAGI come from the germline V gene. Trimming cost V 2 bases and J 2 bases, with 13 bases left between them. The CDR3 totals 15 residues. CDR3 loop: CASSYAPTGAYEQYF. The CDR3 DNA reads as TGTGCCAGCAGTTACGCTCCGACTGGTGCCTACGAGCAGTACTTC.

This rearrangement joins TRBV9 to TRBJ1-5; unclear D gene. The V end was cut by 0 bases, the J end by 4 bases, with 8 bases between. This CDR3 comprises 14 residues. Germline-derived CDR1 and CDR2 are SGDLS and YYNGEE. The CDR3 protein is CASSVGRSNQPQHF. The CDR3 DNA sequence: TGTGCCAGCAGCGTAGGACGAAGTAATCAGCCCCAGCATTTT.

This chain links TRBV7-2 with TRBJ2-1; D could derive from TRBD1 or TRBD2 (6 bases each). Germline CDR1 and CDR2: SGHTA and FQGNSA. CDR3 length: 16 amino acids. Trimming removed 5 bases at V and 6 bases at J, with 20 bases between. CDR3 coding DNA: TGTGCCAGCAGCCCCATGGGGGGCAGGGTTGGCAATGAGCAGTTCTTC. This encodes CASSPMGGRVGNEQFF. Supplemented by reference TRBV7-2 and TRBJ2-1, the full variable domain reads GAGVSQSPSNKVTEKGKDVELRCDPISGHTALYWYRQSLGQGLEFLIYFQGNSAPDKSGLPSDRFSAERTGGSVSTLTIQRTQQEDSAVYLCASSPMGGRVGNEQFFGPGTRLTVL.

The chain couples TRBV5-4 to TRBJ2-1, with D uncertain. The CDR3 sequence is 11 residues long. The germline V gene encodes CDR1 SGHNT and CDR2 YYREEE (reference sequence). The V and J ends lost 4 bases and 12 bases respectively, with 11 bases between them. The CDR3 sequence is CASSLQSRQFF. CDR3 sequence (DNA): TGTGCCAGCAGCCTTCAGAGTCGGCAGTTCTTC.

There are a few counts of this clone. V is TRBV30 and J is TRBJ2-7; D is unresolved. The CDR3 loop spans 13 amino acids. V gave up 1 base and J gave up 0 bases, with 7 bases separating them. Germline CDR1 reads GTSNPN; CDR2 reads SVGIG (reference sequence). The CDR3 reads CAWSATNSYEQYF. DNA for the CDR3: TGTGCCTGGAGTGCAACGAACTCCTACGAGCAGTACTTC.

This chain links TRBV11-2 with TRBJ2-7; no firm D call. CDR3 size: 17 residues. Trimming took 3 bases from V and 0 from J, leaving 18 bases between them. The germline V gene encodes CDR1 SGHAT and CDR2 FQNNGV. The CDR3 DNA reads as TGTGCCAGCAGCTTTAGGGTCTTCGGACGGAGCTCCTACGAGCAGTACTTC. Its translation: CASSFRVFGRSSYEQYF.

A single count supports this clone. This chain uses TRBV6-1 with TRBJ1-1; D unclear. V was pared by 7 bases and J by 8 bases, with 11 bases between. This CDR3 comprises 11 residues. Germline V lookup: CDR1 MNHNS, CDR2 SASEGT. The CDR3 bases are TGTGCCAGCAAAATATATGTGGAAGCTTTCTTT. Translation: CASKIYVEAFF.

Within the sample, this clone is medium-sized (0.01 to 0.1%). J is TRBJ2-5 and V is TRBV6-1, with TRBD1 identical over 7 bases. Per the germline V gene, CDR1 is MNHNS and CDR2 is SASEGT. This CDR3 contains 16 residues. V gave up 3 bases and J gave up 3 bases; unmatched junction bases: 10. CDR3 residues: CASSDTTGTEKETQYF. The DNA for the CDR3 is TGTGCCAGCAGTGATACTACCGGGACAGAGAAAGAGACCCAGTACTTC.

This clone is a singleton in its sample. This chain uses TRBV5-6 with TRBJ1-3; D not certain. The germline V and J ends were trimmed by 4 bases and 0 bases, with 11 bases remaining between them. This CDR3 has 15 residues. Germline V gives CDR1 SGHDT, CDR2 YYEEEE. Here the CDR3 reads CASSPTTSSGNTIYF. The CDR3 nucleotides are TGTGCCAGCAGCCCAACAACGAGCTCTGGAAACACCATATATTTT.

The V and J genes are TRBV7-9 and TRBJ1-3; 8 bases are shared with TRBD1. J gave up 3 bases and V 7 bases, and 8 bases lay outside the gene matches. Germline V gene data show CDR1 as SEHNR and CDR2 as FQNEAQ (reference sequence). This CDR3 spans 15 amino acids. DNA for the CDR3: TGTGCCAGCAACCCGGACAGGGTGAATGGAAACACCATATATTTT. This codes for CASNPDRVNGNTIYF.

CDR3 DNA: TGCAGCGTTGCCCCGCAGGGGGCCTACAATGAGCAGTTCTTC. Residues: CSVAPQGAYNEQFF. J is TRBJ2-1 and V is TRBV29-1, with 7 bases that match TRBD1. This CDR3 region has 14 residues. The V segment lost 4 bases and the J segment 2 bases; nucleotides outside the gene matches: 5. Germline lookup yields CDR1 SQVTM and CDR2 ANQGSEA.

The J gene is TRBJ2-7, the V gene TRBV4-1, with 10 positions matching TRBD2. Germline V gene sequence: CDR1 MGHRA, CDR2 YSYEKL. The CDR3 runs to 16 residues. J was trimmed by 1 base and V by 4 bases; bases with no gene match: 7. This CDR3 is CASSPLLAGGSYEQYF. CDR3 nucleotide sequence: TGCGCCAGCAGCCCCCTCTTAGCGGGGGGTTCCTACGAGCAGTACTTC.

This clone was counted a single time. The chain employs TRBV7-9 and TRBJ1-5; D possibly corresponds to TRBD1 (6 bases). CDR1 is SEHNR, CDR2 FQNEAQ, per germline (reference sequence). V shed 0 bases and J shed 0 bases, with 15 bases lying between them. The CDR3 loop spans 18 amino acids. CDR3 in amino acids: CASSLASDSAHSNQPQHF. The CDR3 DNA follows: TGTGCCAGCAGCTTAGCCTCGGACAGCGCCCATAGCAATCAGCCCCAGCATTTT.

The chain recombines TRBV5-4 with TRBJ2-7, with D possibly TRBD2 on 7 matching bases. Per germline, CDR1 SGHNT and CDR2 YYREEE (reference sequence). Trimming took off 0 bases at V and 3 bases at J, with 16 bases between the two ends. CDR3 size: 16 residues. CDR3 sequence (DNA): TGTGCCAGCAGCTTGGATGGGGGGGCCACTGTCTACGAGCAGTACTTC. This sequence encodes CASSLDGGATVYEQYF.

This chain connects TRBV2 to TRBJ1-6; TRBD1 matches 8 bases. V was clipped by 6 bases and J by 7 bases; unmatched bases: 5. This CDR3 is 14 amino acids long. Per germline, CDR1 SNHLY and CDR2 FYNNEI. The CDR3 DNA follows: TGTGCCAGCAGGGGAACAGGGGGGAATTCACCCCTCCACTTT. Translating it yields CASRGTGGNSPLHF.

The CDR3 loop is CASRYRWGNEQYF. The CDR3 coding sequence is TGTGCCAGCAGATATCGCTGGGGAAACGAGCAGTACTTC. The chain couples TRBV13 to TRBJ2-7; D uncertain. CDR1 PRHDT and CDR2 FYEKMQ come from the germline V gene (reference sequence). V was trimmed by 6 bases and J by 5 bases, leaving 14 bases between them. This CDR3 spans 13 amino acids.

This sequence joins TRBV7-2 and TRBJ2-3; 10 nucleotides line up with TRBD1. CDR3 length: 16 residues. J lost 0 bases, V lost 5 bases, and 5 bases had no gene match. Germline CDR1 and CDR2: SGHTA and FQGNSA. CDR3 bases: TGTGCCAGCAGCCGGAGACAGGGGGCTAGCACAGATACGCAGTATTTT. Translating gives CASSRRQGASTDTQYF.